This T cell receptor beta chain was sequenced for a study of blood T cells in healthy people across ages. Study at large: Template-switching capture recovered about one barcoded beta molecule per two T cells. Study-level results: Age brought a roughly linear fall in TCR beta diversity measured per million T cells.

With a J-beta primer mix and a sample-barcoded 5' primer, a second PCR ran 7 to 11 cycles. TCRdb reanalysed the 5' RACE reads using MiXCR and keeps one entry per CDR3 protein. The sample records approximately 810,000 distinct CDR3 sequences, around 34% being singletons. Donors each provided roughly 11 milliliters of peripheral blood. V lost 4 bases to trimming and J lost 5 bases, with 8 bases between them. The CDR3 runs to 13 residues. Looked up from germline, CDR1 is SEHNR and CDR2 is FQNEAQ (reference sequence). In regard to this clonotype: Its antigen is not known.

This receptor was identified in a man between 18 and 35 years old in good health. The specimen sequenced was blood. The rearrangement uses TRBV7-9 and TRBJ1-4; no clear D. The CDR3: CASSSWRNEKLFF. CDR3 nucleotides: TGTGCCAGCAGCTCGTGGAGGAATGAAAAACTGTTTTTT.